This is a list of T cell receptor beta chains from one sample in a study of T cells in Graves' hyperthyroidism and ophthalmopathy. TCRdb itself ran the multiplex PCR reads through MiXCR, one entry per CDR3 protein. The sample holds some 490,000 distinct CDR3 sequences, 20% to 25% seen once. Sequenced sample: blood. All receptors derive from a woman in her sixties or seventies with Graves' ophthalmopathy. Each CDR3 is given with its conserved first and last residue. D genes are given only for firm matches. The size field is filled for only some rows; it gives once, few, many or a size class.

>few|TRBV18|TRBJ2-1|NA
TGTGCCAGCTCACCACAGTCTCCCGAGGGTGAGCAGTTCTTC
CASSPQSPEGEQFF
>once|TRBV5-1|TRBJ2-1|NA
TGCGCCAGCAGCTTTGGAGGCGGGGAGAACAATGAGCAGTTCTTC
CASSFGGGENNEQFF
>few|TRBV5-1|TRBJ1-1|NA
TGCGCCAGCAGCCCAAGTGCAACTTTGAGCACTGAAGCTTTCTTT
CASSPSATLSTEAFF
>many|TRBV7-2|TRBJ2-1|TRBD2
TGTGCCAGTCTCGGGACTAGCGCCTCCTACAATGAGCAGTTCTTC
CASLGTSASYNEQFF
>many|TRBV7-2|TRBJ1-1|NA
TGTGCCAGCAGCTTTGTCGGGCAGGGGAACACTGAAGCTTTCTTT
CASSFVGQGNTEAFF
>NA|TRBV7-9|TRBJ1-1|NA
TGTGCCAGCAGCTTAAGATCGGGCGGTCCTGACGCTTTCTTT
CASSLRSGGPDAFF
>NA|TRBV19|TRBJ2-3|NA
TGTGCCAGTAGTATGGAGAGAGCGCTAGCAGGAGCAGATACGCAGTATTTT
CASSMERALAGADTQYF
>NA|TRBV27|TRBJ2-7|TRBD2
TGTGCCAGCAGTTTATTCGGGACTAGGTCGTCCTACGAGCAGTACTTC
CASSLFGTRSSYEQYF
>few|TRBV2|TRBJ2-3|TRBD2
TGTGCCAGCAGTTTCACTAGCGGGGGCGGGGATACGCAGTATTTT
CASSFTSGGGDTQYF
>many|TRBV12-3/TRBV12-4|TRBJ2-7|TRBD2
TGTGCCAGCAGGTTGACTAGCGGGACCCACGAGCAGTACTTC
CASRLTSGTHEQYF
>few|TRBV6-1|TRBJ2-1|TRBD1
TGTGCCAGCAGTGAATTAACAGGGGGATACAATGAGCAGTTCTTC
CASSELTGGYNEQFF
>few|TRBV29-1|TRBJ2-7|NA
TGCAGCGTCCGAGATGGGGGTCACGAGCAGTACTTC
CSVRDGGHEQYF
>once|TRBV5-6|TRBJ1-3|NA
TGTGCCAGCAGCTTGTGGGACTCGCACGGAAACACCATATATTTT
CASSLWDSHGNTIYF
>NA|TRBV2|TRBJ2-7|NA
TGTGCCAGCACCAAAGAGGTTTCCTACGAGCAGTACTTC
CASTKEVSYEQYF
>few|TRBV7-8|TRBJ2-1|TRBD2
TGTGCCAGCAGCTTCAATAGCGGGAGGAATAATGAGCAGTTCTTC
CASSFNSGRNNEQFF
>few|TRBV15|TRBJ1-5|NA
TGTGCCACCAGCAAGGGAAACCTTGGGGCCCATAGCAATCAGCCCCAGCATTTT
CATSKGNLGAHSNQPQHF
>NA|TRBV6-2/TRBV6-3|TRBJ2-6|NA
TGTGCCACCAGGGACCCTGGGGCCAACGTCCTGACTTTC
CATRDPGANVLTF
>NA|TRBV29-1|TRBJ1-1|NA
TGCAGCGTGGACGGGGGAGGGGCGATGAACACTGAAGCTTTCTTT
CSVDGGGAMNTEAFF
>few|TRBV27|TRBJ2-1|NA
TGTGCCAGCCGCCGTGGGACAAACTACAATGAGCAGTTCTTC
CASRRGTNYNEQFF
>NA|TRBV4-1|TRBJ1-4|NA
TGCGCCAGCAGCGGCAGAGGGGGTTTGCAGTTTACTAATGAAAAACTGTTTTTT
CASSGRGGLQFTNEKLFF
>many|TRBV6-1|TRBJ2-7|TRBD1
TGTGCCAGCAGTTACCGGGGGACAGGGTCCTACGAGCAGTACTTC
CASSYRGTGSYEQYF
>many|TRBV27|TRBJ2-7|NA
TGTGCCAGCAGTTTGGCCGACGGGGCCTACGAGCAGTACTTC
CASSLADGAYEQYF
>NA|TRBV28|TRBJ1-1|NA
TGTGCCAGCAGTTCGCCTTCACGAGTGGGCACTGAAGCTTTCTTT
CASSSPSRVGTEAFF
>NA|TRBV27|TRBJ2-1|TRBD1
TGTGCCAGCAGTTTCCCGGGACAGGGCACTGAGCAGTTCTTC
CASSFPGQGTEQFF
>NA|TRBV28|TRBJ1-5|NA
TGTGCCAGCAGTTCCATGGGGGTAAGCAATCAGCCCCAGCATTTT
CASSSMGVSNQPQHF
>few|TRBV7-2|TRBJ2-7|NA
TGTGCCAGCAGCGGGACGAGCGAGGAGCAGTACTTC
CASSGTSEEQYF
>few|TRBV12-5|TRBJ2-2|TRBD2
TGTGCTAGTGGCTCCCTGGCGCTAGCGGGAGGACATCACACCGGGGAGCTGTTTTTT
CASGSLALAGGHHTGELFF
>few|TRBV2|TRBJ1-5|NA
TGTGCCAGCAGTGAGGGTCGGTCCCAGCATTTT
CASSEGRSQHF
>NA|TRBV9|TRBJ2-7|TRBD2
TGTGCCAGCAGCGTAGGACTAGCGGACCTTTCCTACGAGCAGTACTTC
CASSVGLADLSYEQYF
>NA|TRBV5-1|TRBJ2-5|NA
TGCGCCAGCAGCTTGGAACCCAATTTGTACCAAGAGACCCAGTACTTC
CASSLEPNLYQETQYF
>once|TRBV18|TRBJ2-5|NA
TGTGCCAGCTCACTAATGATATTGGAGACCCAGTACTTC
CASSLMILETQYF